This T cell receptor beta chain stems from a study of cytomegalovirus exposure and HLA in healthy donors. Study-wide results and caveats: An analysis done earlier found most TCR beta V segments productive about 87% or about 30% of the time. A later analysis showed that HLA-associated TCR beta chains had undergone more clonal expansion than equally common others.

This clone was observed a handful of times. As yet, its antigen is unknown. The PCR used 60 Vbeta and 13 Jbeta primers. Profiling relied on immunoSEQ multiplex PCR, and the TCRdb table lists in-frame clones only, not all of them. Altogether roughly 180,000 clones are present, 80% being singletons, with the ten largest covering 1.5% to 2%. These donors, healthy bone marrow donors, were studied. Deletions cut 6 bases from V and 0 bases from J, with 15 bases between. The length of the CDR3 is 15 residues. CDR1 and CDR2 (germline): MNHNY, SVGAGI (reference sequence). This sequence originates from a woman younger than 45 in good health and CMV-seronegative. The sequenced sample was PBMCs. V is TRBV6-6 and J is TRBJ2-7; a possible D gene is TRBD1 (7 bases). CDR3 residues: CASRPDREASYEQYF. Here the CDR3 DNA reads TGTGCCAGCAGACCCGACAGGGAGGCCTCCTACGAGCAGTACTTC.